This T cell receptor beta chain was recovered during a study of shared T cell receptors in the human thymus. Trimming stripped 2 bases from V and 5 bases from J, with 13 bases between. The CDR3 covers 15 residues. Per the germline V gene, CDR1 is MDHEN and CDR2 is SYDVKM. Measured with immunoSEQ multiplex PCR; TCRdb has only the in-frame clones, and not every one. The sample shows hundreds of thousands of clones, more than 75% of them seen only once. Separately, the same data were catalogued under a study of human thymus T cells. This second study notes: Samples came from healthy Finnish infants during open corrective cardiac surgery. Surgeons resected thymus tissue during corrective heart surgery. Seemingly biased V and J gene usage marked thymic and blood repertoires. Unrelated individuals reportedly shared highly overlapping thymic TCR repertoires.

The rearrangement uses TRBV28 and TRBJ1-5; weak D call: TRBD1 (5 bases). This clonotype was obtained from a boy younger than two with a congenital heart defect. Sequenced sample: thymocytes. CDR3 DNA sequence: TGTGCCAGCAGTTTACGTGCAGGGTCCGATCAGCCCCAGCATTTT. Translation: CASSLRAGSDQPQHF.